This is a list of T cell receptor beta chains from one sample in a study of blood T cells in healthy people across ages. TCRdb recomputed calls from the 5' RACE reads with MiXCR, one row per CDR3 protein. This sample has about 290,000 distinct CDR3 sequences, with roughly 26% found just once. Sequencing was carried out using blood. Source of these receptors: a woman aged 70-85 years in good health. Each CDR3 is given with its conserved first and last residue. The D gene is left open where the match is weak. Clone size is given for some rows only: seen once, a few or many times, or a class if the clone is expanded.

abundance	v_gene	d_gene	j_gene	CDR3nt	CDR3aa
few	TRBV20-1	NA	TRBJ2-3	TGCAGTGTCCCCAAAGGGGGCACAGATACGCAGTATTTT	CSVPKGGTDTQYF
NA	TRBV19	NA	TRBJ2-2	TGTGCCAGTAGTATGTGGGGTGGCACCGGGGAGCTGTTTTTT	CASSMWGGTGELFF
NA	TRBV7-2	TRBD2	TRBJ2-1	TGTGCCAGCAGCTTAGATGGAGCGGGAGGCTACAATGAGCAGTTCTTC	CASSLDGAGGYNEQFF
NA	TRBV5-1	NA	TRBJ2-3	TGCGCCAACTCCAGGGCCCACATTAAGAATTTT	CANSRAHIKNF
few	TRBV29-1	NA	TRBJ2-7	TGCAGCGTTGCTACATCCTACGAGCAGTACTTC	CSVATSYEQYF
NA	TRBV20-1	NA	TRBJ2-7	TGCAGTGCTAACCCCGGGACGGACTACGAGCAGTACTTC	CSANPGTDYEQYF
few	TRBV7-2	TRBD2	TRBJ2-2	TGTGCCAGCAGCTTAGAAACTAGCGGGTACTTCCGGGACACCGGGGAGCTGTTTTTT	CASSLETSGYFRDTGELFF
once	TRBV20-1	TRBD2	TRBJ2-5	TGCAGTGCTATAGATCGGGGACTAGCGGAATTTAAAGAGACCCAGTACTTC	CSAIDRGLAEFKETQYF
few	TRBV6-1	NA	TRBJ2-5	TGTGCCAGCAGTGAACTCGGGACACCCCAAGAGACCCAGTACTTC	CASSELGTPQETQYF
NA	TRBV14	NA	TRBJ1-1	TGTGCCAGCAGCCAAGCGTTGGAGGCTCTCGGGGCTTTCTTT	CASSQALEALGAFF
NA	TRBV29-1	NA	TRBJ1-4	TGCAGCGTTGAATTTCTTGAAAAACTGTTTTTT	CSVEFLEKLFF
NA	TRBV20-1	TRBD2	TRBJ2-5	TGCAGTGCTCTTAGCGGGGGTCGAGAGACCCAGTACTTC	CSALSGGRETQYF
NA	TRBV5-1	TRBD1	TRBJ2-7	TGCGCCAGCAGCCTTTTACGGGACAGGGACGACTACGAGCAGTACTTC	CASSLLRDRDDYEQYF
many	TRBV12-3/TRBV12-4	NA	TRBJ2-6	TGTGCCAGCGGCCAGGGCCCTGGGGCCAACGTCCTGACTTTC	CASGQGPGANVLTF
NA	TRBV3-1	TRBD1	TRBJ1-3	TGTGCCAGCTCTACGACAGGGGTGGTTGGAAACACCATATATTTT	CASSTTGVVGNTIYF
NA	TRBV7-3	NA	TRBJ2-2	TGTGCCAGCAGCTCCGGACTAACGGAGCTGTTTTTT	CASSSGLTELFF
NA	TRBV27	TRBD1	TRBJ2-3	TGTGCCAGCAGTTTAGGGACAGGGCGGATCACAGATACGCAGTATTTT	CASSLGTGRITDTQYF
few	TRBV7-2	NA	TRBJ2-5	TGTGCCAGCAGCTTCTCACCAACGGAGACCCAGTACTTC	CASSFSPTETQYF
many	TRBV20-1	NA	TRBJ1-6	TGCAGTGCAAAACGTCGTCTAGGGGATACCCTCCACTTT	CSAKRRLGDTLHF
NA	TRBV29-1	TRBD2	TRBJ2-1	TGCAGCGTTAGGAGGGCGGGAGGGCCTAATAGATCCTACAATGAGCAGTTCTTC	CSVRRAGGPNRSYNEQFF
many	TRBV4-3	NA	TRBJ2-7	TGCGCCAGCAGCCAAGATTATGGGAGACACCAGTACTTC	CASSQDYGRHQYF
NA	TRBV7-2	TRBD2	TRBJ2-3	TGTGCCAGCAGCTTAGGTTCGCTAGCGGGGGCCAGCACAGATACGCAGTATTTT	CASSLGSLAGASTDTQYF
NA	TRBV20-1	NA	TRBJ2-7	TGCAGTGCTGGGGACTCTGCGAGCTACGAGCAGTACTTC	CSAGDSASYEQYF
NA	TRBV20-1	TRBD2	TRBJ2-3	TGCAGTGCTCCGGGACCTCTCTTAGCGGGAGGGACCACAGATACGCAGTATTTT	CSAPGPLLAGGTTDTQYF
NA	TRBV20-1	NA	TRBJ2-1	TGCAGTGCTAGAGACCGGCGAGGACCCTGGGATGAGCAGTTCTTC	CSARDRRGPWDEQFF
NA	TRBV7-2	NA	TRBJ2-3	TGTGCCAGCAGCTTGGTGGCACGCCGCACAGATACGCAGTATTTT	CASSLVARRTDTQYF
many	TRBV11-2	TRBD1	TRBJ1-1	TGTGCCAGCAGAACTCAGGGGGCAGGGGTGAACACTGAAGCTTTCTTT	CASRTQGAGVNTEAFF
few	TRBV6-5	NA	TRBJ1-5	TGTGCCAGCAGTTACTTGGGACCGCCGGGGCCGGGTCAGCCCCAGCATTTT	CASSYLGPPGPGQPQHF
NA	TRBV18	NA	TRBJ1-1	TGTGCCAGCTCACCAGGGGGACCAGGTCGGACTGAAGCTTTCTTT	CASSPGGPGRTEAFF
many	TRBV28	TRBD1	TRBJ1-5	TGTGCCACCAAGGGACAGGGTAATTGGGTTGGTCAGCCCCAGCATTTT	CATKGQGNWVGQPQHF
NA	TRBV5-1	NA	TRBJ1-1	TGCGCCAGCAGCTTGGAACAGGGCAGAACTGAAGCTTTCTTT	CASSLEQGRTEAFF
few	TRBV7-2	NA	TRBJ2-1	TGTGCCAGCAGCTTAGCGAGGTGGGATGAGCAGTTCTTC	CASSLARWDEQFF
NA	TRBV2	NA	TRBJ2-7	TGTGCCAGCAGTGCCGACTCCTACGAGCAGTACTTC	CASSADSYEQYF
NA	TRBV4-3	NA	TRBJ1-2	TGCGCCAGCAGCCAAGTTCGGGAGCTCCCGGGCTATGGCTACACCTTC	CASSQVRELPGYGYTF
few	TRBV7-7	TRBD2	TRBJ2-5	TGTGCTAGCAGCTTAGTGGCTAGCGGGCAAGAGACCCAGTACTTC	CASSLVASGQETQYF
few	TRBV6-5	NA	TRBJ1-2	TGTGCCAGCATCCGCGACGGGGCCTCGGGCTACACCTTC	CASIRDGASGYTF
NA	TRBV6-1	TRBD1	TRBJ1-6	TGTGCCAGCAGTGCGGGGACAGGGTGGGGTAATTCACCCCTCCACTTT	CASSAGTGWGNSPLHF
few	TRBV7-9	TRBD2	TRBJ2-2	TGTGCCAGCAGCTTAGATTTTAGGGCGGGAGCGCGGACCGGGGAGCTGTTTTTT	CASSLDFRAGARTGELFF
NA	TRBV4-3	NA	TRBJ1-3	TGCGCCAGCAGCCAAGAAGGGGGGTCGGGAAACACCATATATTTT	CASSQEGGSGNTIYF
many	TRBV7-2	NA	TRBJ2-1	TGTGCCAGCAGCCCCGAGGGTTTTTCCTACAATGAGCAGTTCTTC	CASSPEGFSYNEQFF
few	TRBV7-2	TRBD2	TRBJ2-2	TGTGCCAGCAGCTTGGGGACTAGCGGGAGGTTACCCGGGGAGCTGTTTTTT	CASSLGTSGRLPGELFF
many	TRBV6-6	NA	TRBJ1-2	TGTGCCAGCAGCAAGTTACCCTATGGCTACACCTTC	CASSKLPYGYTF
NA	TRBV7-3	NA	TRBJ2-3	TGTGCCAGCAGCTCGGGGAGGAGCACAGATACGCAGTATTTT	CASSSGRSTDTQYF
few	TRBV20-1	NA	TRBJ1-6	TGCAGTGCTAGGGACCACCGGGACACTAATTCACCCCTCCACTTT	CSARDHRDTNSPLHF
many	TRBV9	NA	TRBJ2-3	TGTGCCAGCAGCGTAGCGAGTACCCCACAAGATACGCAGTATTTT	CASSVASTPQDTQYF
NA	TRBV6-5	NA	TRBJ1-4	TGTGCCAGCAGTTACTCTAGGGAGTCCGGAGAAAAACTGTTTTTT	CASSYSRESGEKLFF
NA	TRBV13	TRBD2	TRBJ2-5	TGTGCCAGCAGCTTAGGCCTGGTGGCAGGGCGGGAGACCGAGTACTTC	CASSLGLVAGRETEYF
NA	TRBV6-6	NA	TRBJ2-5	TGTGCCAGCAGTTACTCGGCTAGTCCAGAGACCCAGTACTTC	CASSYSASPETQYF
NA	TRBV7-2	NA	TRBJ1-4	TGTGCCAGCAGCATGGGACCGGGGGGGGAAAAACTGTTTTTT	CASSMGPGGEKLFF
NA	TRBV7-9	TRBD2	TRBJ2-5	TGTGCCAGCAGCCTCCGGACTAGCGGGCTAGAGACCCAGTACTTC	CASSLRTSGLETQYF
many	TRBV4-1	TRBD2	TRBJ2-1	TGCGCCAGCAGCCAGGTTGTGACTAGCGGTTACAATGAGCAGTTCTTC	CASSQVVTSGYNEQFF
few	TRBV5-1	TRBD2	TRBJ2-1	TGCGCCAGCAGCTCCCGGGGGGAGACCAACAATGAGCAGTTCTTC	CASSSRGETNNEQFF
few	TRBV2	NA	TRBJ2-1	TGTGCCAGCAAGAATCGGGAGCAGTTCTTC	CASKNREQFF
few	TRBV9	NA	TRBJ1-4	TGTGCCAGCAGCCTTGGGGGCGCGGGAGAAAAACTGTTTTTT	CASSLGGAGEKLFF
NA	TRBV4-1	NA	TRBJ2-7	TGCGCCAGCAGCCAAGATCTTGGGTTGATCCACGAGCAGTACTTC	CASSQDLGLIHEQYF